The 28 T cell receptor beta chains below all came from one sample that was sequenced in a study of OX40 agonist ivuxolimab in advanced cancers. TCRdb's copy holds only in-frame clones and misses some; the assay was immunoSEQ multiplex PCR. The sample shows tens of thousands of clones, about 92% of them seen only once. Source: CD4+ or CD8+ T cells sorted from blood, taken in a trial of the OX40 agonist ivuxolimab. These receptors were obtained from an adult with an advanced solid tumor such as melanoma, head and neck, liver or kidney cancer.

The rearrangement links TRBV13 to TRBJ1-4; D gene unclear. CDR1 and CDR2 from the germline V gene are PRHDT and FYEKMQ (reference sequence). There are 13 residues in the CDR3. V was trimmed by 4 bases and J by 6 bases, leaving 9 bases between them. The CDR3 nucleotides are TGTGCCAGCAGCTCGGCCGTGGATGAAAAACTGTTTTTT. It yields the protein CASSSAVDEKLFF.

The J gene is TRBJ2-3, the V gene TRBV14, with D possibly matching TRBD1 (5 bases). In germline, CDR1 is SGHDN, CDR2 FVKESK. V lost 0 bases, J lost 0 bases, and 16 bases lay in between. The CDR3 runs to 18 residues. The CDR3 spells CASSQDFGATPSTDTQYF. CDR3 nucleotides: TGTGCCAGCAGCCAAGATTTTGGGGCAACACCTAGCACAGATACGCAGTATTTT.

The genes are TRBV11-2 and TRBJ2-7, with a weak D call TRBD2 (5 bases). The CDR3 is 15 residues long. Per the germline V gene, CDR1 is SGHAT and CDR2 is FQNNGV. V dropped 4 bases and J dropped 5 bases, with 18 bases sitting between them. The CDR3 loop is CASSSSGLSVNEQYF. CDR3 bases: TGTGCCAGCAGCTCCTCAGGACTCTCCGTCAACGAGCAGTACTTC. The entire variable domain, with the rest obtained from reference TRBV11-2 and TRBJ2-7, is as follows: EAGVAQSPRYKIIEKRQSVAFWCNPISGHATLYWYQQILGQGPKLLIQFQNNGVVDDSQLPKDRFSAERLKGVDSTLKIQPAKLEDSAVYLCASSSSGLSVNEQYFGPGTRLTVT.

The CDR3 DNA sequence: TGTGCCAGCAGCTTGATTGGGACAGGGGGCGTAGGCTATGGCTACACCTTC. Translating gives CASSLIGTGGVGYGYTF. This chain connects TRBV5-6 to TRBJ1-2, with TRBD1 matching 12 bases. The V and J ends lost 1 base and 4 bases, in that order; junction bases with no gene match: 8. The CDR3 runs 17 residues. CDR1 is SGHDT and CDR2 is YYEEEE in the germline V gene.

In nucleotides, the CDR3 is TGTGCCAGCAGCTTCGCCGACAGGTACGAGCAGTACTTC. It encodes CASSFADRYEQYF. This rearrangement joins TRBV5-5 to TRBJ2-7; weak D call: TRBD1 (6 bases). CDR3 length: 13 residues. Deletions cut 2 bases from V and 4 bases from J, with 10 bases between. In germline, CDR1 is SGHKS, CDR2 YYEKEE (reference sequence). The full variable domain, completed using reference TRBV5-5 and TRBJ2-7, is DAGVTQSPTHLIKTRGQQVTLRCSPISGHKSVSWYQQVLGQGPQFIFQYYEKEERGRGNFPDRFSARQFPNYSSELNVNALLLGDSALYLCASSFADRYEQYFGPGTRLTVT.

V and J are TRBV10-3 and TRBJ2-3, with 10 bases aligning to TRBD1. Germline assignment: CDR1 ENHRY and CDR2 SYGVKD. The CDR3 runs to 15 residues. With 4 bases clipped from V and 3 bases from J, the junction kept 4 bases outside the gene matches. CDR3 sequence: CAISGPGQGTDTQYF. CDR3 coding DNA: TGTGCCATCAGTGGGCCGGGACAGGGGACAGATACGCAGTATTTT.

The chain carries TRBV15 and TRBJ1-3; D remains ambiguous. Looked up from germline, CDR1 is LNHNV and CDR2 is YYDKDF (reference sequence). Trimming pared 0 bases from V and 0 bases from J, leaving 3 bases between. The CDR3 runs to 14 residues. The DNA of the CDR3 is TGTGCCACCAGCAGAGACATCTCTGGAAACACCATATATTTT. Its translation is CATSRDISGNTIYF.

Only one count was recorded for this clone. This chain connects TRBV5-1 to TRBJ1-1, with no clear D. Per the germline V gene, CDR1 is SGHRS and CDR2 is YFSETQ. V lost 4 bases and J lost 0, with 16 bases in between. CDR3 length: 16 amino acids. The CDR3 sequence is CASSRAPDNLNTEAFF. The CDR3, as DNA: TGCGCCAGCAGCCGGGCGCCCGATAACTTGAACACTGAAGCTTTCTTT.

The rearrangement links TRBV5-6 to TRBJ2-5; 9 bases are shared with TRBD2. The CDR3 runs 14 residues. From germline, CDR1 is SGHDT and CDR2 YYEEEE. J gave up 9 bases and V 4 bases, and 10 bases lay outside the gene matches. CDR3 in DNA: TGTGCCAGCAGCGTGGGACTAGCCGACCGCGCCCAGTACTTC. Its protein product is CASSVGLADRAQYF.

The rearrangement links TRBV2 to TRBJ1-2, with 9 bases matching TRBD1. Trimming cost V 6 bases and J 7 bases; bases outside gene matches: 12. Germline V gene sequence: CDR1 SNHLY, CDR2 FYNNEI. The CDR3 has 15 residues. The CDR3 sequence: CASRPSTGTGIGYTF. CDR3 bases: TGTGCCAGCAGACCTAGCACCGGGACAGGGATTGGCTACACCTTC.

The V and J genes are TRBV5-1 and TRBJ2-5; 7 bases fit TRBD2. Germline V gene sequence: CDR1 SGHRS, CDR2 YFSETQ. The CDR3 is 15 residues long. V shed 4 bases and J 3 bases; nucleotides not matched to a gene: 9. DNA for the CDR3: TGCGCCAGCAGCCGCGTGGGGGGAGGGGAAGAGACCCAGTACTTC. This gives the protein CASSRVGGGEETQYF.

The chain uses TRBV14 and TRBJ1-3; TRBD1 might be the D (5 bases). V dropped 4 bases and J dropped 0 bases, with 10 bases sitting between them. The CDR3 is 15 residues long. Germline V CDR1 and CDR2: SGHDN, FVKESK. The chain's CDR3 is CASSRQTSSGNTIYF. In DNA form, the CDR3 reads TGTGCCAGCAGCCGACAGACGAGCTCTGGAAACACCATATATTTT.

V is TRBV11-2 and J is TRBJ2-5, with a possible D match to TRBD2 (5 bases). V lost 4 bases to trimming and J lost 3 bases, with 9 bases between them. In germline, CDR1 is SGHAT, CDR2 FQNNGV. This CDR3 is 13 amino acids long. This CDR3 is CASSSGLKETQYF. CDR3 nucleotides: TGTGCCAGCAGCTCCGGACTGAAAGAGACCCAGTACTTC.

In its sample, this clone was seen a few times. The genes are TRBV27 and TRBJ1-6; the D is unclear. CDR3 length: 13 amino acids. CDR1 MNHEY and CDR2 SMNVEV come from the germline V gene (reference sequence). V was pared by 6 bases and J by 6 bases, with 9 bases between. CDR3 DNA sequence: TGTGCCAGCAGGGCTTCGATTAATTCACCCCTCCACTTT. It codes for CASRASINSPLHF.

The chain has TRBV19 and TRBJ2-4, with 8 bases identical to TRBD1. Per germline, CDR1 LNHDA and CDR2 SQIVND (reference sequence). This CDR3 is 15 amino acids long. Unmatched junction bases numbered 7, after V lost 6 bases and J lost 3 bases. Written as DNA, the CDR3 is TGTGCCAGTAGCTCCCAGGGGGCGGGCAAAAACATTCAGTACTTC. Protein product: CASSSQGAGKNIQYF.

In nucleotides, the CDR3 is TGTGCCAGCTGGGTCCCAAATCAGCCCCAGCATTTT. It yields the protein CASWVPNQPQHF. V and J are TRBV27 and TRBJ1-5; D is unclear. The CDR3 consists of 12 residues. CDR1 MNHEY and CDR2 SMNVEV come from the germline V gene (reference sequence). The V end lost 8 bases, the J end lost 4 bases, and 9 bases lay between the germline ends.

The rearrangement joins TRBV9 to TRBJ2-6; D is possibly TRBD1 or TRBD2 (5 bases each). Germline V gene data show CDR1 as SGDLS and CDR2 as YYNGEE. Deletions cut 0 bases from V and 2 bases from J, with 9 bases between. This CDR3 has 16 residues. The CDR3 sequence: CASSVGGNTGANVLTF. The CDR3 DNA sequence: TGTGCCAGCAGCGTAGGGGGGAATACTGGGGCCAACGTCCTGACTTTC. The full variable domain, in which reference TRBV9 and TRBJ2-6 provide the parts outside the CDR3, is DSGVTQTPKHLITATGQRVTLRCSPRSGDLSVYWYQQSLDQGLQFLIQYYNGEERAKGNILERFSAQQFPDLHSELNLSSLELGDSALYFCASSVGGNTGANVLTFGAGSRLTVL.

The chain recombines TRBV5-1 with TRBJ2-3; D gene ambiguous. The CDR3 sequence is 11 residues long. CDR1 and CDR2 (germline): SGHRS, YFSETQ. V lost 4 bases and J 2 bases, leaving 2 bases between the germline ends. The CDR3 loop is CASSNTDTQYF. CDR3 nucleotide sequence: TGCGCCAGCAGCAACACAGATACGCAGTATTTT.

V gene TRBV7-3 combines with J gene TRBJ2-1; a weak D match, TRBD2 (5 bases). The CDR3 sequence is 15 residues long. Germline lookup yields CDR1 SGHTA and CDR2 FQGTGA. V dropped 2 bases and J dropped 6 bases, with 14 bases sitting between them. For the CDR3, the DNA is TGTGCCAGCAGCTTACAACCTAGGAGGTTCAATGAGCAGTTCTTC. It codes for CASSLQPRRFNEQFF.

This chain connects TRBV5-1 to TRBJ2-1, with D unresolved. V was pared by 0 bases and J by 8 bases, with 15 bases between. The CDR3 runs 15 residues. Germline-derived CDR1 and CDR2 are SGHRS and YFSETQ. In nucleotides, the CDR3 is TGCGCCAGCAGCTTGGCCTCTGGGAACCTTCATGAGCAGTTCTTC. Amino acid sequence: CASSLASGNLHEQFF.

The rearrangement uses TRBV7-2 and TRBJ2-2; no reliable D call. This CDR3 is 14 amino acids long. Germline V gene data show CDR1 as SGHTA and CDR2 as FQGNSA. Trimming stripped 1 base from V and 4 bases from J, with 7 bases between. CDR3 amino acids: CASSLGPSTGELFF. CDR3 DNA: TGTGCCAGCAGCTTAGGACCGAGCACCGGGGAGCTGTTTTTT.

The chain recombines TRBV29-1 with TRBJ2-4; D gene unclear. Per germline, CDR1 SQVTM and CDR2 ANQGSEA. The CDR3 covers 18 residues. Trimming took off 4 bases at V and 0 bases at J, with 22 bases between the two ends. Here the CDR3 reads CSVVVPRVGALAKNIQYF. The CDR3 DNA reads TGCAGCGTTGTGGTCCCTAGGGTCGGAGCGTTAGCCAAAAACATTCAGTACTTC.

This clone is a singleton in its sample. J is TRBJ2-2 and V is TRBV5-4, with TRBD1 identical over 7 bases. Germline values: CDR1 SGHNT, CDR2 YYREEE (reference sequence). The CDR3 has 15 amino acids. Trimming cost V 4 bases and J 5 bases; bases outside gene matches: 8. CDR3 loop: CASSPGQVKTGELFF. DNA for the CDR3: TGTGCCAGCAGCCCTGGACAGGTCAAAACCGGGGAGCTGTTTTTT.

The chain employs TRBV2 and TRBJ1-2; 9 positions match TRBD1. In germline, CDR1 is SNHLY, CDR2 FYNNEI. CDR3 length: 15 amino acids. V was pared by 3 bases and J by 4 bases, with 6 bases of the junction left unmatched. CDR3 protein: CASSEADRGRYGYTF. CDR3 bases: TGTGCCAGCAGTGAGGCGGACAGGGGACGCTATGGCTACACCTTC.

V usage is TRBV5-5 and J usage is TRBJ1-3; D call uncertain. The germline CDR1 and CDR2 sequences are SGHKS and YYEKEE (reference sequence). V was clipped by 0 bases and J by 0 bases, with 10 bases between them. CDR3 length: 16 residues. Here the CDR3 reads CASSLVLSSSGNTIYF. The CDR3 DNA reads as TGTGCCAGCAGCTTGGTACTAAGCTCCTCTGGAAACACCATATATTTT.

This clone came up once. The chain is built from TRBV5-5 and TRBJ1-6, with a tentative D call TRBD1 (6 bases). Germline values: CDR1 SGHKS, CDR2 YYEKEE (reference sequence). Trimming took off 4 bases at V and 10 bases at J, with 24 bases between the two ends. CDR3 length equals 17 residues. The CDR3 bases are TGTGCCAGCAGCCGCTCAGGGGTTTCTCACACCCCATCACCCCTCCACTTT. Protein: CASSRSGVSHTPSPLHF.

The chain is built from TRBV5-8 and TRBJ1-5; 12 bases agree with TRBD1. The CDR3 is made up of 16 amino acids. Trimming cost V 0 bases and J 5 bases; bases outside gene matches: 3. Germline CDR1 SGHTS, CDR2 YDEGEE. The CDR3 protein is CASSLGDRGHHQPQHF. Written as DNA, the CDR3 is TGTGCCAGCAGCTTGGGGGACAGGGGGCATCATCAGCCCCAGCATTTT.

V and J are TRBV7-9 and TRBJ2-2; TRBD1 is a possible D gene (5 bases). The CDR3 is 15 residues long. V was trimmed by 2 bases and J by 0 bases, leaving 7 bases between them. Germline V lookup: CDR1 SEHNR, CDR2 FQNEAQ (reference sequence). DNA for the CDR3: TGTGCCAGCAGCTTAATGGACACGAACACCGGGGAGCTGTTTTTT. Residues: CASSLMDTNTGELFF.